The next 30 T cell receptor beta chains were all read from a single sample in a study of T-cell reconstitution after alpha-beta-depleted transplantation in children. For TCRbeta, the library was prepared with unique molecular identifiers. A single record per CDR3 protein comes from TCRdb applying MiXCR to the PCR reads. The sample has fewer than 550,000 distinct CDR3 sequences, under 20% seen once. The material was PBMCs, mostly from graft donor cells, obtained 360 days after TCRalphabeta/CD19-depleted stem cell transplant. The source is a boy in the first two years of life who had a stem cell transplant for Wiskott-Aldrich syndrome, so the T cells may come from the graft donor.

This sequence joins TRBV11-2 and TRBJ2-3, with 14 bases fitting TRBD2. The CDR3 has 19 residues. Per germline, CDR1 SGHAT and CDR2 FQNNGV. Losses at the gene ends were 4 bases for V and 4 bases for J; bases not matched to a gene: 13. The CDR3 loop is CASSSPGLAGDIWSDTQYF. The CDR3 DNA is TGTGCCAGCAGCTCCCCGGGACTAGCGGGAGATATTTGGTCAGATACGCAGTATTTT.

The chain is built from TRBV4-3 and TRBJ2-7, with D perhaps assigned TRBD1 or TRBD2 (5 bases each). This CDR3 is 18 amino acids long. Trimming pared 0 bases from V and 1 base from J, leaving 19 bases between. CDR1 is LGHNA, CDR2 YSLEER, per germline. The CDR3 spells CASSQDPLGSGRSYEQYF. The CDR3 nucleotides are TGCGCCAGCAGCCAAGACCCTTTGGGGTCAGGGAGATCCTACGAGCAGTACTTC.

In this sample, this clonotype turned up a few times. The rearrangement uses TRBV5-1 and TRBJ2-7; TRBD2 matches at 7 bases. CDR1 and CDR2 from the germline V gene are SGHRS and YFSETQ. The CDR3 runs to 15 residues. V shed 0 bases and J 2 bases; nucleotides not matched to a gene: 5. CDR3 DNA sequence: TGCGCCAGCAGCTTGGTCGGGGGGTCGGCCTACGAGCAGTACTTC. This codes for CASSLVGGSAYEQYF.

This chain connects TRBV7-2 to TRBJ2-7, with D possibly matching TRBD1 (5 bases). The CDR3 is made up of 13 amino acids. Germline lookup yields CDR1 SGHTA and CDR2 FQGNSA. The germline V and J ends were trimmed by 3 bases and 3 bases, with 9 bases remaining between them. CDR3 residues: CASSFRGNYEQYF. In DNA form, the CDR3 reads TGTGCCAGCAGCTTTAGGGGAAACTACGAGCAGTACTTC.

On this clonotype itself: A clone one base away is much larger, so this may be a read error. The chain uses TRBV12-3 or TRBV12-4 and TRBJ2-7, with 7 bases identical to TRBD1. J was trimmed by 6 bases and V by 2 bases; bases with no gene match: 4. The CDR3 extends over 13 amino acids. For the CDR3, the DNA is TGTGCCAGCAGTTTAAGCTACAGGGGCGAGCAGTACTTC. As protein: CASSLSYRGEQYF.

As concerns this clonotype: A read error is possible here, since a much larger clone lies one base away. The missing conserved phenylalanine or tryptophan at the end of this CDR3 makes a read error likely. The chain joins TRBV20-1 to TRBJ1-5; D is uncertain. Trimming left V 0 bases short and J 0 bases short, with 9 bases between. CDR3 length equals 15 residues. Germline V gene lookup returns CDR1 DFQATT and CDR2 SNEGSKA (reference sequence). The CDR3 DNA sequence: TGCAGTGCTAGAGATTTGGCATTTAGCAATCAGCCCCAGCATCTT. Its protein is CSARDLAFSNQPQHL.

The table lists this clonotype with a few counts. This CDR3 is CASSPGGSYSNQPQHF. In DNA, the CDR3 is TGCGCCAGCAGCCCAGGGGGCTCATATAGCAATCAGCCCCAGCATTTT. The chain joins TRBV5-1 to TRBJ1-5; 8 bases map to TRBD1. This CDR3 is built from 16 residues. Germline values: CDR1 SGHRS, CDR2 YFSETQ. Trimming cost V 4 bases and J 0 bases; bases outside gene matches: 6.

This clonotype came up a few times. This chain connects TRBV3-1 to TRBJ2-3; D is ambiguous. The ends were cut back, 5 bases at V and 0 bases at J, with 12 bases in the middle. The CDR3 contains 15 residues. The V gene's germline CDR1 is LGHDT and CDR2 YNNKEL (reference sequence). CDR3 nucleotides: TGTGCCAGCAGCATGTACACGCCTAGCACAGATACGCAGTATTTT. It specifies CASSMYTPSTDTQYF.

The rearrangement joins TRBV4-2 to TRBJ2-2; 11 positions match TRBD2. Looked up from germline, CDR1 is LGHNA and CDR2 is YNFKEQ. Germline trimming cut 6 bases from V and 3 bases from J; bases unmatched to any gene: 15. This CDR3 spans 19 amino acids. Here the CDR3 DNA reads TGTGCCAGCAGGGAAGGGACTAGCGGTTATACTGGGGACACCGGGGAGCTGTTTTTT. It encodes CASREGTSGYTGDTGELFF.

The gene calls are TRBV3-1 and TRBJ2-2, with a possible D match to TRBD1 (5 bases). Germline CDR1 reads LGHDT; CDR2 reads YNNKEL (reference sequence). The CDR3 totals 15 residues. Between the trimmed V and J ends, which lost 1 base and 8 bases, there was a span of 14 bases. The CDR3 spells CASSQVQGTAGELFF. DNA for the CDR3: TGTGCCAGCAGCCAAGTCCAGGGAACAGCAGGGGAGCTGTTTTTT.

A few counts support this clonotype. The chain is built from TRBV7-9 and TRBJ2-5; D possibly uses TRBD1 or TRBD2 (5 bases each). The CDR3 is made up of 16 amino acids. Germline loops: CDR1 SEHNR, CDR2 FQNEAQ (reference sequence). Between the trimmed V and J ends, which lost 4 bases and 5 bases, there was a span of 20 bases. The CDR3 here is CASSSRRAGRGETQYF. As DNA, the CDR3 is TGTGCCAGCAGCTCCCGTAGGGCAGGGAGAGGGGAGACCCAGTACTTC.

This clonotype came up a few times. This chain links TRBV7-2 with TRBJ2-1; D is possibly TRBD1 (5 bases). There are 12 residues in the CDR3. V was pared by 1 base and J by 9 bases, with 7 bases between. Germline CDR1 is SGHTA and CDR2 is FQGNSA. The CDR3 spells CASSLVQGEQFF. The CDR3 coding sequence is TGTGCCAGCAGCTTAGTTCAGGGTGAGCAGTTCTTC.

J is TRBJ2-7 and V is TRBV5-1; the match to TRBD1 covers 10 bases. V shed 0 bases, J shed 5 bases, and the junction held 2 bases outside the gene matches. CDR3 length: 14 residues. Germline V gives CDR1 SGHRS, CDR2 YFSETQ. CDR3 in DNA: TGCGCCAGCAGCTTGGCGGGGACAGGGGACGAGCAGTACTTC. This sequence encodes CASSLAGTGDEQYF. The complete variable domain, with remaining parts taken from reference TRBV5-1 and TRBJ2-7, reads KAGVTQTPRYLIKTRGQQVTLSCSPISGHRSVSWYQQTPGQGLQFLFEYFSETQRNKGNFPGRFSGRQFSNSRSEMNVSTLELGDSALYLCASSLAGTGDEQYFGPGTRLTVT.

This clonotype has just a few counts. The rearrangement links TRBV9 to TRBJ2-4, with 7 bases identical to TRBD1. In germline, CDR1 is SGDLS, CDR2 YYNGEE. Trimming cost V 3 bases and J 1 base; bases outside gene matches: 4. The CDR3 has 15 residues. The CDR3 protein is CASSETTGAKNIQYF. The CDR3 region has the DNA TGTGCCAGCAGCGAGACGACAGGGGCCAAAAACATTCAGTACTTC.

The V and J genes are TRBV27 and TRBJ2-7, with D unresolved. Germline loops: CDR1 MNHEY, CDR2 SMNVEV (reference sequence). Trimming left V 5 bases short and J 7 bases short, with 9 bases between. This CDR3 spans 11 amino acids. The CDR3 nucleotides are TGTGCCAGCAGTCGTCTACGGGAGCAGTACTTC. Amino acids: CASSRLREQYF.

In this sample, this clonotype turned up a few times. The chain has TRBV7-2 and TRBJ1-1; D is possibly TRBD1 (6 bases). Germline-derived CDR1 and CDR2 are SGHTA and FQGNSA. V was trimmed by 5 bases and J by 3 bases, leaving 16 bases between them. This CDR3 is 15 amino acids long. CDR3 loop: CASSGRTGWDTEAFF. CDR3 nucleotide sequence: TGTGCCAGCAGCGGTCGCACAGGGTGGGACACTGAAGCTTTCTTT. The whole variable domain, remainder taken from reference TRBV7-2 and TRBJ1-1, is GAGVSQSPSNKVTEKGKDVELRCDPISGHTALYWYRQSLGQGLEFLIYFQGNSAPDKSGLPSDRFSAERTGGSVSTLTIQRTQQEDSAVYLCASSGRTGWDTEAFFGQGTRLTVV.

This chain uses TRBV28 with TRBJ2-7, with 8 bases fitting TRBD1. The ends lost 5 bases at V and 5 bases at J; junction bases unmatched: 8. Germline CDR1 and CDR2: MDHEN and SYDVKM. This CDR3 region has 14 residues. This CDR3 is CASSPGGRENEQYF. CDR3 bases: TGTGCCAGCAGTCCAGGGGGCAGGGAGAACGAGCAGTACTTC.

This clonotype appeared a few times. The CDR3 sequence: CASSLVTGKGTDTQYF. DNA for the CDR3: TGCGCCAGCAGCTTGGTGACAGGGAAGGGCACAGATACGCAGTATTTT. The chain carries TRBV5-1 and TRBJ2-3; 7 nucleotides align to TRBD1. The CDR3 runs 16 residues. J gave up 1 base and V 0 bases, and 5 bases lay outside the gene matches. Germline V gene sequence: CDR1 SGHRS, CDR2 YFSETQ.

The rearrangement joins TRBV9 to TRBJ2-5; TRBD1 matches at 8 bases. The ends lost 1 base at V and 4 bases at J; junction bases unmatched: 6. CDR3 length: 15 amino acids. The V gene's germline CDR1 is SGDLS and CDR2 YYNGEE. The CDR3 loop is CASSVNRGRGETQYF. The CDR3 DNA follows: TGTGCCAGCAGCGTAAACAGGGGGAGAGGAGAGACCCAGTACTTC.

Here the CDR3 reads CASSYTPAGHSPLHF. The CDR3 region has the DNA TGCGCCAGCAGCTATACCCCGGCAGGACATTCACCCCTCCACTTT. The chain links TRBV5-1 to TRBJ1-6; D remains ambiguous. Looked up from germline, CDR1 is SGHRS and CDR2 is YFSETQ. The ends were cut back, 3 bases at V and 8 bases at J, with 15 bases in the middle. There are 15 residues in the CDR3.

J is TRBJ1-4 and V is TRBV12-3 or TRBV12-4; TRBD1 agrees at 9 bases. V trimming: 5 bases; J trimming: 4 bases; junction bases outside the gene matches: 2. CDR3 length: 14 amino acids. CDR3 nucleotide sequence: TGTGCCAGCAGTCGGGACAGGGTTAATGAAAAACTGTTTTTT. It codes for CASSRDRVNEKLFF.

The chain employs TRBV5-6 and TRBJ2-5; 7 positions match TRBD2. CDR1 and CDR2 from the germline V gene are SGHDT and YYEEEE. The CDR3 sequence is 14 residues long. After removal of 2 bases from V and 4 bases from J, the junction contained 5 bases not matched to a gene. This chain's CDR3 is CASSFWASGETQYF. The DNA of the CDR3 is TGTGCCAGCAGCTTCTGGGCTAGCGGAGAGACCCAGTACTTC.

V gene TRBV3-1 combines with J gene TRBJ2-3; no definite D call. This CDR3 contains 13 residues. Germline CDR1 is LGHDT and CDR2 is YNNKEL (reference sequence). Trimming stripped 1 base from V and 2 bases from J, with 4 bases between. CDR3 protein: CASSQVVTDTQYF. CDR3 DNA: TGTGCCAGCAGCCAAGTCGTCACAGATACGCAGTATTTT.

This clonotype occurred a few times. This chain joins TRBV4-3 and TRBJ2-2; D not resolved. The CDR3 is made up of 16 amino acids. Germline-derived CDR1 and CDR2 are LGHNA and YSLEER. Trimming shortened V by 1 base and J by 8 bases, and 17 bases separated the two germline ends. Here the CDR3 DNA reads TGCGCCAGCAGCCAAGGCCACCTCTCTGGTGTGGGGGAGCTGTTTTTT. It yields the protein CASSQGHLSGVGELFF.

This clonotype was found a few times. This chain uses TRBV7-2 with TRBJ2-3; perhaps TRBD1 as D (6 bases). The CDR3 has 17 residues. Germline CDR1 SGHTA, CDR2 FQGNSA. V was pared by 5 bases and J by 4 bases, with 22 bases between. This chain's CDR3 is CASSPRGWGQLPDTQYF. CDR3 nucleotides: TGTGCCAGCAGCCCTAGGGGGTGGGGCCAATTGCCAGATACGCAGTATTTT.

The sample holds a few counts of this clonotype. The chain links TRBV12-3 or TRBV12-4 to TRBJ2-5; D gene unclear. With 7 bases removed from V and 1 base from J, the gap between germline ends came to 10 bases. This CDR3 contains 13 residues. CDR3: CASKWEVQETQYF. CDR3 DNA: TGTGCCAGCAAGTGGGAAGTCCAAGAGACCCAGTACTTC.

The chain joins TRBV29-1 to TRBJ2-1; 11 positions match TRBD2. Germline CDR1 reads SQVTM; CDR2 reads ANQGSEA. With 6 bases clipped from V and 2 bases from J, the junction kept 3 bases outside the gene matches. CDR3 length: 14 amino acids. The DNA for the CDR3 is TGCAGCGTCCAGGGACTAGCGGCCTACAATGAGCAGTTCTTC. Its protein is CSVQGLAAYNEQFF.

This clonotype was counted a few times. CDR3 sequence reads: CASSSNALWRGHEQYF. The CDR3 DNA follows: TGTGCCAGCAGTTCGAACGCCCTCTGGAGGGGGCACGAGCAGTACTTC. The chain carries TRBV12-3 or TRBV12-4 and TRBJ2-7; TRBD1 is a possible D gene (7 bases). V lost 4 bases to trimming and J lost 5 bases, with 21 bases between them. The CDR3 is 16 amino acids.

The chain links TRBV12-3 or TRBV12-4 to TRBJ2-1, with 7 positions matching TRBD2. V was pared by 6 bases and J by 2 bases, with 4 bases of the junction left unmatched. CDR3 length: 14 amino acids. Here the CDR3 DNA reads TGTGCCAGCAGACTAGCGAGGCCCTACAATGAGCAGTTCTTC. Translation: CASRLARPYNEQFF.

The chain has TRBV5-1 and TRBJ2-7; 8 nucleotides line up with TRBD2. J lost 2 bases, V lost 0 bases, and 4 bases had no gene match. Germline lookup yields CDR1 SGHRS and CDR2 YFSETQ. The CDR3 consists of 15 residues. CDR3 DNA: TGCGCCAGCAGCTTGGCCCAGCGGGGGCCCTACGAGCAGTACTTC. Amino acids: CASSLAQRGPYEQYF. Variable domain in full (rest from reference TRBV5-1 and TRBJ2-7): KAGVTQTPRYLIKTRGQQVTLSCSPISGHRSVSWYQQTPGQGLQFLFEYFSETQRNKGNFPGRFSGRQFSNSRSEMNVSTLELGDSALYLCASSLAQRGPYEQYFGPGTRLTVT.